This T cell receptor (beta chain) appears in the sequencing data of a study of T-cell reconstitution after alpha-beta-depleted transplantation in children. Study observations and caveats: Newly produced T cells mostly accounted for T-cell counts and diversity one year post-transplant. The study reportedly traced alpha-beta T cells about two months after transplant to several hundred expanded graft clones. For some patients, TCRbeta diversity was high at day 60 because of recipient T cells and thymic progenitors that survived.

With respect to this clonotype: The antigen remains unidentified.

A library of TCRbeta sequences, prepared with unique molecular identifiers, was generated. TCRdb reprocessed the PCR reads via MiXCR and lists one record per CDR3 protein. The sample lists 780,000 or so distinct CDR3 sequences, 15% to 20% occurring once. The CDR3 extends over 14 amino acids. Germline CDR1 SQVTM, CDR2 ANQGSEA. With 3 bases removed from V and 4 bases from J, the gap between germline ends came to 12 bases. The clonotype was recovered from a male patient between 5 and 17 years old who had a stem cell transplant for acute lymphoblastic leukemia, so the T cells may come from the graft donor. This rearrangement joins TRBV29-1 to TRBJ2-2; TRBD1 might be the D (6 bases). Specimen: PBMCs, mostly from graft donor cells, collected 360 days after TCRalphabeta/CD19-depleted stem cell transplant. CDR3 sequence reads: CSVDTGLSTGELFF. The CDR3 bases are TGCAGCGTTGATACAGGGCTGTCCACCGGGGAGCTGTTTTTT.